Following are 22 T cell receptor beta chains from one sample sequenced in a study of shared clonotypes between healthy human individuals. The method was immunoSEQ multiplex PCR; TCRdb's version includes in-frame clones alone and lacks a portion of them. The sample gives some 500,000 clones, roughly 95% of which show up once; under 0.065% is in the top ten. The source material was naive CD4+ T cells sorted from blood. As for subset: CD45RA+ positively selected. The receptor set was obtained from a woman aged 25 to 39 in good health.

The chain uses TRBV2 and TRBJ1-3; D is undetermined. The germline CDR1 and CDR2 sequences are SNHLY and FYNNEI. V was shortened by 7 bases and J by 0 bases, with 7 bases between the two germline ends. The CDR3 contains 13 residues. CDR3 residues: CASTGSSGNTIYF. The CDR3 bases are TGTGCCAGCACCGGCAGCTCTGGAAACACCATATATTTT.

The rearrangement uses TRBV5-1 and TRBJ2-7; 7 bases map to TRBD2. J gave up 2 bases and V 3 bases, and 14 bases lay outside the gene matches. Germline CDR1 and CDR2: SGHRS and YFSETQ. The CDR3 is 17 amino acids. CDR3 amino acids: CASSSQPREVRTYEQYF. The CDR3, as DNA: TGCGCCAGCAGCTCGCAGCCCCGGGAGGTGAGGACCTACGAGCAGTACTTC.

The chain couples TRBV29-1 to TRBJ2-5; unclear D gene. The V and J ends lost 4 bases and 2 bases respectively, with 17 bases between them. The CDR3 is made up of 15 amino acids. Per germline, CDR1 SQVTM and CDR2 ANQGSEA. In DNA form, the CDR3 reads TGCAGCGTTGGGGCTAGTTCGAGGTGGCAAGAGACCCAGTACTTC. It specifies CSVGASSRWQETQYF.

This CDR3 reads CAISEREVAGELFF. The CDR3 DNA sequence: TGTGCCATCAGTGAGCGGGAGGTCGCCGGGGAGCTGTTTTTT. The chain recombines TRBV10-3 with TRBJ2-2; 7 positions agree with TRBD2. Trimming cost V 2 bases and J 6 bases; bases outside gene matches: 3. Germline V CDR1 and CDR2: ENHRY, SYGVKD. The CDR3 runs 14 residues.

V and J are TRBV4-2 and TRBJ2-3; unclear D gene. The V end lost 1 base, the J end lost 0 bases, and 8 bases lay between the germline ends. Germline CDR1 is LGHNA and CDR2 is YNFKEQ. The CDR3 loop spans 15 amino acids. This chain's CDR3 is CASSQASISTDTQYF. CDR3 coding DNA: TGTGCCAGCAGCCAAGCCAGCATAAGCACAGATACGCAGTATTTT.

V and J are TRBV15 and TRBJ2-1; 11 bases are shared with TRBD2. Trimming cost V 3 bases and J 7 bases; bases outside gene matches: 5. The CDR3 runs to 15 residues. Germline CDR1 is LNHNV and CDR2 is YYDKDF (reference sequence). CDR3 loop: CATSRGTSGTNEQFF. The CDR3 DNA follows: TGTGCCACCAGCAGGGGGACTAGCGGTACAAATGAGCAGTTCTTC.

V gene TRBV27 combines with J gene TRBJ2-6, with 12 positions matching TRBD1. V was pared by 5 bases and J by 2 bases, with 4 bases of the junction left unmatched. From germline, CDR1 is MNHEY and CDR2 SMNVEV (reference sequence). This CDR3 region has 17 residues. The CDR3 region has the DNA TGTGCCAGCAGTCCGGGACAGGGGGCCCCTGGGGCCAACGTCCTGACTTTC. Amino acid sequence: CASSPGQGAPGANVLTF.

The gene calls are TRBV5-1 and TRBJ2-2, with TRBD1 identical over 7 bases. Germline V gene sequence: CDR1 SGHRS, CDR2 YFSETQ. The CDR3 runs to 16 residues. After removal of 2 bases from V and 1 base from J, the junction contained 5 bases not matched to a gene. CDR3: CASSLWTGKNTGELFF. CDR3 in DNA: TGCGCCAGCAGCTTATGGACAGGCAAGAACACCGGGGAGCTGTTTTTT.

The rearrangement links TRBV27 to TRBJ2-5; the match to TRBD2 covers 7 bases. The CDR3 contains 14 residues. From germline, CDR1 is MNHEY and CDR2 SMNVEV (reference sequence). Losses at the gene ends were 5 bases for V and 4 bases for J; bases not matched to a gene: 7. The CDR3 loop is CASSPRTSVETQYF. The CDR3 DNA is TGTGCCAGCAGTCCCCGGACTAGTGTAGAGACCCAGTACTTC.

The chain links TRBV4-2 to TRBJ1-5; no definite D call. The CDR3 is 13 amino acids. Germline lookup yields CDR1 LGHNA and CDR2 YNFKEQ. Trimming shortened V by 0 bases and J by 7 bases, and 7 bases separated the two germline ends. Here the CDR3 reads CASSQETYQPQHF. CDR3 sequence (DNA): TGTGCCAGCAGCCAAGAAACATACCAGCCCCAGCATTTT.

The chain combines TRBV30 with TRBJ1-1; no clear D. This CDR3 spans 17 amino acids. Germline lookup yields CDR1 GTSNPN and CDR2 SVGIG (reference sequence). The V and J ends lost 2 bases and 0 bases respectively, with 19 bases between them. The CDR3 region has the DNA TGTGCCTGGAGTCGGACCGGGCGAGGGAACATGAACACTGAAGCTTTCTTT. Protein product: CAWSRTGRGNMNTEAFF.

Here the CDR3 reads CASSLISGSTDTQYF. The CDR3 DNA reads TGTGCCAGCAGCTTGATTAGCGGGTCCACAGATACGCAGTATTTT. V gene TRBV5-4 combines with J gene TRBJ2-3; the match to TRBD2 covers 7 bases. Looked up from germline, CDR1 is SGHNT and CDR2 is YYREEE (reference sequence). The CDR3 length is 15 residues. V dropped 1 base and J dropped 2; count of bases not matched to a gene: 4.

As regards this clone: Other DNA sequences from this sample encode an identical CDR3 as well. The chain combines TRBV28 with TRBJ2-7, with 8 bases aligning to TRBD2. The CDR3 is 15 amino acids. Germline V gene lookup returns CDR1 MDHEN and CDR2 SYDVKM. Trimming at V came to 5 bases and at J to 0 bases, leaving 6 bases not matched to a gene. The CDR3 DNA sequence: TGTGCCAGCAGTCCACCGGGACTAGACTCCTACGAGCAGTACTTC. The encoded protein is CASSPPGLDSYEQYF. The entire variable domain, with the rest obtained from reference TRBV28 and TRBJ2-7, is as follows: DVKVTQSSRYLVKRTGEKVFLECVQDMDHENMFWYRQDPGLGLRLIYFSYDVKMKEKGDIPEGYSVSREKKERFSLILESASTNQTSMYLCASSPPGLDSYEQYFGPGTRLTVT.

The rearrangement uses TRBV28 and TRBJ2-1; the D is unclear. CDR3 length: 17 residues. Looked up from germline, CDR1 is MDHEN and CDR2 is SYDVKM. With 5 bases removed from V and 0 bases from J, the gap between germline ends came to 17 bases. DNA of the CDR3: TGTGCCAGCAGTCCCCCCGTGCTGGCAAGCTCCTACAATGAGCAGTTCTTC. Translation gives CASSPPVLASSYNEQFF.

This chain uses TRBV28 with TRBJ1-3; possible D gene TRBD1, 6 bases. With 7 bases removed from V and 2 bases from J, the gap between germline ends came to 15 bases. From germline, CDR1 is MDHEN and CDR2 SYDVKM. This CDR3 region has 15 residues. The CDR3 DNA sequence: TGTGCCAGCAACATAGGGGGAAGGGCTGGAAACACCATATATTTT. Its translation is CASNIGGRAGNTIYF.

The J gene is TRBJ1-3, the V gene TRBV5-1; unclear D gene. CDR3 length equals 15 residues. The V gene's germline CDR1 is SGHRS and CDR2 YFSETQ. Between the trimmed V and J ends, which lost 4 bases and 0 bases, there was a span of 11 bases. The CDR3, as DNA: TGCGCCAGCAGCCCCTTGGGAATCTCTGGAAACACCATATATTTT. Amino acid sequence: CASSPLGISGNTIYF. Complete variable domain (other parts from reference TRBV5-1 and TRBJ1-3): KAGVTQTPRYLIKTRGQQVTLSCSPISGHRSVSWYQQTPGQGLQFLFEYFSETQRNKGNFPGRFSGRQFSNSRSEMNVSTLELGDSALYLCASSPLGISGNTIYFGEGSWLTVV.

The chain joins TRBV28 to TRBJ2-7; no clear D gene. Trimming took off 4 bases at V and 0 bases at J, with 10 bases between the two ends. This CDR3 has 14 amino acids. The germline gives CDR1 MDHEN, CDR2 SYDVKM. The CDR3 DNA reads TGTGCCAGCAGTTCTTCAGACCACTCCTACGAGCAGTACTTC. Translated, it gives CASSSSDHSYEQYF.

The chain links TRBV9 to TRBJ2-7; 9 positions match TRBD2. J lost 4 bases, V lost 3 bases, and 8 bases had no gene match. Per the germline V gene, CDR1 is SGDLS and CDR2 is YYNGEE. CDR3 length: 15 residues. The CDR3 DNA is TGTGCCAGCAGCGCACCTAGCGGGAAAAGGTACGAGCAGTACTTC. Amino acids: CASSAPSGKRYEQYF.

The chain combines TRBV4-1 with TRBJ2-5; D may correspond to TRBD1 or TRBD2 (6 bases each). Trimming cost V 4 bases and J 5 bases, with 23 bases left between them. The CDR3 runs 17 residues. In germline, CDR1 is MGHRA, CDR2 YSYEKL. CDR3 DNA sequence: TGCGCCAGCAGCCTTCAGCGGGCCAGGGGTAGCCAGGAGACCCAGTACTTC. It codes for CASSLQRARGSQETQYF.

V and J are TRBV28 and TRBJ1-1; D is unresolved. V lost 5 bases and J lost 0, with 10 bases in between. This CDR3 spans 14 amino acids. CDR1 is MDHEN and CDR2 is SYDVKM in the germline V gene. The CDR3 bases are TGTGCCAGCAGTGACAACCCTTTGAACACTGAAGCTTTCTTT. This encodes CASSDNPLNTEAFF.

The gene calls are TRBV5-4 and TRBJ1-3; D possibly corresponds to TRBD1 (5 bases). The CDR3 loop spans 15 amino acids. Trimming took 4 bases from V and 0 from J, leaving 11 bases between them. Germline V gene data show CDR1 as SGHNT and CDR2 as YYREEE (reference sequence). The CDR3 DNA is TGTGCCAGCAGCATTTTAACAGGCTCTGGAAACACCATATATTTT. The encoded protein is CASSILTGSGNTIYF.

CDR3 in DNA: TGTGCCAGCAGTGCTTATCCCCTGGCGGGGTACAATGAGCAGTTCTTC. Protein product: CASSAYPLAGYNEQFF. The chain carries TRBV25-1 and TRBJ2-1; perhaps TRBD2 as D (6 bases). Germline CDR1 and CDR2: MGHDK and SYGVNS. This CDR3 is 16 amino acids long. Trimming took 4 bases from V and 4 from J, leaving 17 bases between them.